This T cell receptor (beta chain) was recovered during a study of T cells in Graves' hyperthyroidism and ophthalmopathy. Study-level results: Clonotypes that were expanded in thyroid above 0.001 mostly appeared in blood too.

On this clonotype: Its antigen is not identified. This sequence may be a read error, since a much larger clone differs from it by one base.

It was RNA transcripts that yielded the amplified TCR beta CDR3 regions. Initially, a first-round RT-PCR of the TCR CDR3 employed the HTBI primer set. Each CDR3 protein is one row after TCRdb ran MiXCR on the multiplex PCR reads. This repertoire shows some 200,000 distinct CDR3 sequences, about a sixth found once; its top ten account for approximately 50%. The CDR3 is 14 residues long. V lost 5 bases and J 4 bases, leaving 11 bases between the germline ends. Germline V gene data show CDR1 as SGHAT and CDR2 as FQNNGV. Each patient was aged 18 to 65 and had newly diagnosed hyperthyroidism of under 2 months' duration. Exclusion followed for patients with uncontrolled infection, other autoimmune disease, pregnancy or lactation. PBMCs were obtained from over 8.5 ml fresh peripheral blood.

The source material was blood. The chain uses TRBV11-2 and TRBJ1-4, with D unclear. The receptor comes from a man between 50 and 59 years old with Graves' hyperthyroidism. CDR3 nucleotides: TGTGCCAGCAGCCGGGCTGCCCGTAATGAAAAACTGTTTTTT. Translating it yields CASSRAARNEKLFF.